One and the same sample provided the 2 T cell receptor beta chains below, sequenced in a study of blood T cell repertoires in COVID-19. Profiled with immunoSEQ multiplex PCR; TCRdb holds only in-frame clones, not every one. The sample has tens of thousands of clones; about 80% are singletons. What was sequenced was peripheral blood. The receptors were gathered from a man in his fifties with active or convalescent COVID-19.

V gene TRBV13 combines with J gene TRBJ2-1; 8 bases align to TRBD2. Trimming took 0 bases from V and 4 from J; bases not matched to a gene: 5. The CDR3 is made up of 16 amino acids. Germline assignment: CDR1 PRHDT and CDR2 FYEKMQ (reference sequence). CDR3 nucleotide sequence: TGTGCCAGCAGCTTAGGGGGCGGGAGGCGTTACAATGAGCAGTTCTTC. This encodes CASSLGGGRRYNEQFF. Full variable domain (rest looked up from reference TRBV13 and TRBJ2-1): AAGVIQSPRHLIKEKRETATLKCYPIPRHDTVYWYQQGPGQDPQFLISFYEKMQSDKGSIPDRFSAQQFSDYHSELNMSSLELGDSALYFCASSLGGGRRYNEQFFGPGTRLTVL.

This sequence joins TRBV2 and TRBJ1-6; D is unresolved. The CDR3 consists of 15 residues. Germline V gene lookup returns CDR1 SNHLY and CDR2 FYNNEI. V gave up 8 bases and J gave up 0 bases, with 11 bases separating them. The CDR3: CASHSGSSYNSPLHF. The CDR3 coding sequence is TGTGCCAGCCATTCGGGTAGCTCCTATAATTCACCCCTCCACTTT. Using reference TRBV2 and TRBJ1-6 for the parts outside the CDR3, the full variable domain is EPEVTQTPSHQVTQMGQEVILRCVPISNHLYFYWYRQILGQKVEFLVSFYNNEISEKSEIFDDQFSVERPDGSNFTLKIRSTKLEDSAMYFCASHSGSSYNSPLHFGNGTRLTVT.